What follows are 32 T cell receptor beta chains derived from one specimen sequenced in a study of T cell repertoires in cytomegalovirus infection (dated by TCRdb to between 2018 and 2021). Sequencing was carried out with an Illumina HiSeq 1500. TCRdb reprocessed the public reads (quality trimming at Q25 with fastp, clone calling with MiXCR) and kept in-frame beta chains. One record per CDR3 amino acid sequence lists the most common genes and DNA. The sample table records 650,000 to 900,000 distinct CDR3 sequences; about 28% of these occur just once. Less than 15% of the sample is taken by the ten largest. What the treatment or condition label conveys for this sample: in vitro stimulation with specific CMV peptide epitopes to enrich CMV-specific T cells. The antigens for these receptors are not known. The material was cultured CD8+ T cells from PBMCs, obtained from culture after CMV antigen stimulation. The receptors originated from a human donor in good health (CMV status not recorded). Some clones in this sample may be carry-over from other donors' samples.

The V call is TRBV5-4, the J call TRBJ2-7; D may be TRBD1 (6 bases). The CDR3 extends over 14 amino acids. CDR1 is SGHNT and CDR2 is YYREEE in the germline V gene (reference sequence). Trimming removed 4 bases at V and 0 bases at J, with 11 bases between. In DNA, the CDR3 is TGTGCCAGCAGCCCCCAGGGGAACTCCTACGAGCAGTACTTC. It specifies CASSPQGNSYEQYF.

This clonotype has just a few counts. This chain joins TRBV6-5 and TRBJ1-1; no reliable D call. Germline-derived CDR1 and CDR2 are MNHEY and SVGAGI. V lost 2 bases and J 5 bases, leaving 15 bases between the germline ends. The length of the CDR3 is 15 residues. The CDR3, as DNA: TGTGCCAGCAGTTACATACGCGAGTTGGATACTGAAGCTTTCTTT. Translating gives CASSYIRELDTEAFF.

CDR3 DNA sequence: TGTGCCAGGCAGGGGGACACCGGGGAGCTGTTTTTT. Residues: CARQGDTGELFF. This chain uses TRBV2 with TRBJ2-2; 7 bases map to TRBD1. Trimming removed 9 bases from V and 3 bases from J; junction bases left unmatched: 1. The CDR3 runs 12 residues. CDR1 is SNHLY, CDR2 FYNNEI, per germline.

There are a few counts of this clonotype. This chain links TRBV9 with TRBJ1-1; 9 bases align to TRBD1. V shed 4 bases, J shed 7 bases, and the junction held 5 bases outside the gene matches. The V gene's germline CDR1 is SGDLS and CDR2 YYNGEE. The CDR3 consists of 13 residues. In nucleotides, the CDR3 is TGTGCCAGCAGCATTGGGACAGGGCGTGAAGCTTTCTTT. As protein: CASSIGTGREAFF.

This clonotype was counted between two and nine times. The CDR3 DNA is TGCGCCAGCAGCCAAGGGCAGGACATCGGTGAAAAACTGTTTTTT. This codes for CASSQGQDIGEKLFF. The chain links TRBV4-1 to TRBJ1-4; possible D gene TRBD1, 5 bases. The germline V and J ends were trimmed by 1 base and 7 bases, with 13 bases remaining between them. The CDR3 has 15 residues. Germline CDR1 and CDR2: MGHRA and YSYEKL.

V and J are TRBV29-1 and TRBJ2-7, with 15 bases that match TRBD2. CDR1 and CDR2 from the germline V gene are SQVTM and ANQGSEA. The CDR3 has 15 amino acids. V was clipped by 6 bases and J by 5 bases; unmatched bases: 8. The CDR3 DNA is TGCAGCGTCCTGGGACTAGCGGGGGGAAGGGACGAGCAGTACTTC. As protein: CSVLGLAGGRDEQYF.

This sequence joins TRBV12-5 and TRBJ1-3; D remains unclear. Trimming removed 0 bases at V and 0 bases at J, with 12 bases between. The V gene's germline CDR1 is LGHNT and CDR2 FRNRAP. The CDR3 totals 17 residues. CDR3 sequence reads: CASGLVILVDSGNTIYF. DNA of the CDR3: TGTGCTAGTGGTTTGGTAATATTGGTCGACTCTGGAAACACCATATATTTT.

V is TRBV24-1 and J is TRBJ2-1; D not certain. The germline CDR1 and CDR2 sequences are KGHDR and SFDVKD. Trimming took off 10 bases at V and 5 bases at J, with 11 bases between the two ends. The CDR3 is made up of 12 amino acids. CDR3 DNA sequence: TGTGCCACGGGTGAAGCCAACAATGAGCAGTTCTTC. Its translation is CATGEANNEQFF.

This clonotype was seen many times. This rearrangement joins TRBV7-8 to TRBJ1-6; D uncertain. The V gene lost 0 bases and the J gene lost 4 bases, with 13 bases spanning the gap. This CDR3 is built from 17 residues. Germline CDR1 SGHVS, CDR2 FQNEAQ. The CDR3 DNA reads TGTGCCAGCAGCTTAGCGCCGGAGGCCACTTATAATTCACCCCTCCACTTT. This sequence encodes CASSLAPEATYNSPLHF.

On this clonotype itself: A much larger clonotype is one base distant, so this may be a read error. The chain uses TRBV7-2 and TRBJ2-1, with a tentative D call TRBD2 (5 bases). Germline loops: CDR1 SGHTA, CDR2 FQGNSA. The length of the CDR3 is 16 residues. The CDR3 protein is CASRLVSGSSYNEQFF. DNA of the CDR3: TGTGCCAGCAGATTAGTCTCGGGGAGCTCCTACAATGAGCAGTTCTTC.

This clonotype was observed a few times. The chain recombines TRBV6-5 with TRBJ1-2; D might be TRBD1 (5 bases). This CDR3 spans 14 amino acids. Trimming cost V 6 bases and J 2 bases, with 13 bases left between them. Germline CDR1 MNHEY, CDR2 SVGAGI. CDR3 region: CASSPGTENYGYTF. In DNA, the CDR3 is TGTGCCAGCAGCCCTGGGACCGAGAACTATGGCTACACCTTC.

This chain joins TRBV12-3 or TRBV12-4 and TRBJ1-2; perhaps TRBD1 as D (5 bases). The CDR3 runs 14 residues. The V end was cut by 5 bases, the J end by 1 base, with 11 bases between. CDR3 region: CASSAWGDNYGYTF. The CDR3 DNA is TGTGCCAGCAGTGCTTGGGGGGATAACTATGGCTACACCTTC.

This chain uses TRBV12-3 or TRBV12-4 with TRBJ2-2; TRBD2 matches at 11 bases. The CDR3 is made up of 15 amino acids. Trimming cost V 3 bases and J 7 bases; bases outside gene matches: 4. For the CDR3, the DNA is TGTGCCAGCAGTTTGATAGCGGGGGGGTTCGGGGAGCTGTTTTTT. It is translated as CASSLIAGGFGELFF.

Regarding this clonotype: One base away lies a much larger clone, so this may be a sequencing read error. The rearrangement uses TRBV20-1 and TRBJ1-2; tentatively, D is TRBD1 (6 bases). Trimming removed 4 bases at V and 8 bases at J, with 17 bases between. This CDR3 region has 13 residues. The germline gives CDR1 DFQATT, CDR2 SNEGSKA (reference sequence). The CDR3 loop is CSATPTVGAGYTF. CDR3 DNA sequence: TGCAGTGCTACCCCGACAGTGGGGGCGGGCTACACCTTC.

This chain links TRBV4-1 with TRBJ1-2; no definite D call. The CDR3 length is 15 residues. Germline CDR1 MGHRA, CDR2 YSYEKL. Trimming left V 0 bases short and J 2 bases short, with 10 bases between. The CDR3: CASSQDLTWNYGYTF. For the CDR3, the DNA is TGCGCCAGCAGCCAAGATCTAACGTGGAACTATGGCTACACCTTC.

The chain combines TRBV9 with TRBJ2-7, with D possibly called TRBD1 or TRBD2 (5 bases each). Trimming left V 3 bases short and J 2 bases short, with 18 bases between. There are 16 residues in the CDR3. Germline loops: CDR1 SGDLS, CDR2 YYNGEE. CDR3 sequence (DNA): TGTGCCAGCAGCGACCGATTCGGGGCCGACCCCTACGAGCAGTACTTC. Its translation is CASSDRFGADPYEQYF.

This clonotype was counted a single time. The CDR3 here is CASSLTRRFDEKLFF. CDR3 nucleotides: TGTGCCAGCTCCCTAACGAGAAGGTTTGATGAAAAACTGTTTTTT. The chain combines TRBV18 with TRBJ1-4, with D uncertain. The CDR3 extends over 15 amino acids. Germline V lookup: CDR1 KGHSH, CDR2 LQKENI. V was cut by 6 bases and J by 6 bases, with 17 bases left in between.

This clonotype occurred many times. The rearrangement uses TRBV12-3 or TRBV12-4 and TRBJ1-6; TRBD1 might be the D (5 bases). Trimming shortened V by 3 bases and J by 1 base, and 16 bases separated the two germline ends. The CDR3 contains 18 residues. CDR3 sequence: CASSFRSGSASYNSPLHF. CDR3 in DNA: TGTGCCAGCAGTTTCCGGTCAGGGTCAGCGTCCTATAATTCACCCCTCCACTTT.

The genes are TRBV27 and TRBJ1-3, with D hard to call. The CDR3 extends over 14 amino acids. The V gene's germline CDR1 is MNHEY and CDR2 SMNVEV (reference sequence). V dropped 6 bases and J dropped 2 bases, with 11 bases sitting between them. The CDR3 DNA reads TGTGCCAGCAGACCCGGTGGGCCTGGAAACACCATATATTTT. This encodes CASRPGGPGNTIYF.

This clonotype turned up a few times. V is TRBV5-6 and J is TRBJ1-1; no firm D call. Germline loops: CDR1 SGHDT, CDR2 YYEEEE. V was cut by 6 bases and J by 1 base, with 13 bases left in between. The CDR3 spans 14 residues. This chain's CDR3 is CASTRRVSNTEAFF. The CDR3 DNA follows: TGTGCCAGCACCCGTCGCGTCTCGAACACTGAAGCTTTCTTT.

This clonotype showed up just a few times. The rearrangement links TRBV4-1 to TRBJ1-2; D is perhaps TRBD1 (6 bases). The CDR3 contains 12 residues. Trimming removed 0 bases from V and 8 bases from J, with 7 bases in between. Germline assignment: CDR1 MGHRA and CDR2 YSYEKL. CDR3 residues: CASSQDGQGYTF. In DNA, the CDR3 is TGCGCCAGCAGCCAAGATGGACAGGGCTACACCTTC.

The chain uses TRBV4-1 and TRBJ2-1, with TRBD1 matching over 10 bases. CDR3 length: 14 amino acids. V lost 5 bases to trimming and J lost 8 bases; unmatched junction nucleotides: 6. In germline, CDR1 is MGHRA, CDR2 YSYEKL. The CDR3 coding sequence is TGCGCCAGCAGCTACCGGGACAGGGGTGATGAGCAGTTCTTC. This encodes CASSYRDRGDEQFF.

This chain connects TRBV4-2 to TRBJ2-7; 11 bases are shared with TRBD2. The CDR3 is 16 residues long. The trim removed 3 bases at V and 3 bases at J, leaving 7 bases unmatched. Germline CDR1 reads LGHNA; CDR2 reads YNFKEQ. CDR3 DNA sequence: TGTGCCAGCAGCCAGATAGCGGGGGGGCCGGGCTACGAGCAGTACTTC. It specifies CASSQIAGGPGYEQYF.

This clonotype occurred a few times. The J gene is TRBJ2-5, the V gene TRBV6-5; tentatively, D is TRBD1 (6 bases). Deletions cut 8 bases from V and 0 bases from J, with 7 bases between. The CDR3 spans 12 residues. In germline, CDR1 is MNHEY, CDR2 SVGAGI. CDR3 coding DNA: TGTGCCAGCCGGGACAACCAAGAGACCCAGTACTTC. The encoded protein is CASRDNQETQYF.

The rearrangement links TRBV5-1 to TRBJ2-7; D might be TRBD1 (6 bases). Germline-derived CDR1 and CDR2 are SGHRS and YFSETQ. The CDR3 runs 14 residues. V was trimmed by 4 bases and J by 0 bases, leaving 11 bases between them. The DNA for the CDR3 is TGCGCCAGCAGCGGTGAGGGGGACTCCTACGAGCAGTACTTC. The encoded protein is CASSGEGDSYEQYF.

This clonotype was recorded a few times. V and J are TRBV27 and TRBJ2-2, with 8 bases aligning to TRBD1. The junction had 5 bases not matched to a gene; V was cut back by 2 bases and J by 3 bases. CDR1 and CDR2 from the germline V gene are MNHEY and SMNVEV (reference sequence). The CDR3 is 16 residues long. Written as DNA, the CDR3 is TGTGCCAGCAGTTTAAGGCAGGGGGCTTACACCGGGGAGCTGTTTTTT. As protein: CASSLRQGAYTGELFF.

In its sample, this clonotype was seen a few times. The chain joins TRBV14 to TRBJ2-2; 9 positions agree with TRBD2. V gave up 4 bases and J gave up 3 bases; unmatched junction bases: 6. The V gene's germline CDR1 is SGHDN and CDR2 FVKESK. The CDR3 sequence is 16 residues long. The CDR3 reads CASSPGVAGDTGELFF. In DNA form, the CDR3 reads TGTGCCAGCAGCCCGGGCGTAGCGGGGGACACCGGGGAGCTGTTTTTT.

This clonotype was seen a few times. The chain recombines TRBV7-9 with TRBJ1-1; TRBD1 matches 12 bases. J was trimmed by 5 bases and V by 5 bases; bases with no gene match: 9. CDR3 size: 16 residues. The germline V gene has CDR1 SEHNR and CDR2 FQNEAQ (reference sequence). CDR3 in DNA: TGTGCCAGCAGCCCTCCGGGACAGGGGGCGTTGACTGAAGCTTTCTTT. It is translated as CASSPPGQGALTEAFF.

The chain employs TRBV3-1 and TRBJ2-7; a weak D match, TRBD1 (6 bases). V shed 0 bases and J shed 0 bases, with 12 bases lying between them. The CDR3 spans 16 residues. The germline CDR1 and CDR2 sequences are LGHDT and YNNKEL (reference sequence). The CDR3 DNA reads TGTGCCAGCAGCCAAGATCAGGACAGTTTCTCCTACGAGCAGTACTTC. Encoded protein: CASSQDQDSFSYEQYF.

The V gene is TRBV6-5, the J gene TRBJ1-5; the D is unclear. V was trimmed by 2 bases and J by 4 bases, leaving 12 bases between them. This CDR3 has 15 amino acids. CDR1 and CDR2 (germline): MNHEY, SVGAGI. Here the CDR3 DNA reads TGTGCCAGCAGTTACACCAGAGGAGCGAATCAGCCCCAGCATTTT. Amino acid sequence: CASSYTRGANQPQHF.

Many counts were recorded for this clonotype. This chain uses TRBV12-3 or TRBV12-4 with TRBJ2-4; TRBD1 is a possible D gene (5 bases). V was cut by 6 bases and J by 6 bases, with 21 bases left in between. The CDR3 has 16 amino acids. CDR3 sequence: CASSLPGISTGNIQYF. CDR3 DNA: TGTGCCAGCAGCCTCCCAGGGATCTCCACGGGAAACATTCAGTACTTC.

This clonotype was found a few times. This chain joins TRBV7-6 and TRBJ1-1, with D possibly matching TRBD1 (5 bases). This CDR3 is 15 amino acids long. CDR1 and CDR2 (germline): SGHVS, FNYEAQ. V was pared by 1 base and J by 4 bases, with 13 bases between. The CDR3 here is CASSLGDAYITEAFF. DNA for the CDR3: TGTGCCAGCAGCTTAGGGGACGCCTACATCACTGAAGCTTTCTTT.